These T cell receptor beta chains were read from a single sample in a study of Ad26.COV2.S vaccination and SARS-CoV-2 variants. Libraries were prepared by immunoSEQ multiplex PCR; TCRdb keeps only in-frame clonotypes and omits some of them. Found here are around 380,000 clones, roughly nine tenths of them singletons; the top ten hold 3% to 4.5%. The sample here was peripheral blood, taken in a trial of Ad26.COV2.S vaccine versus placebo. Receptor source: a person between 18 and 59 years old who received the Ad26.COV2.S COVID-19 vaccine or a placebo. The CDR3 runs from the conserved cysteine through the conserved F or W. The order of the fields is V gene, D gene, J gene, clone size, CDR3 protein, CDR3 DNA. The D gene is left open where the match is weak. Size is omitted from some rows. Given values are once, few, many or a class for expanded clones.

V: TRBV18
D: -
J: TRBJ1-1
size: -
CDR3: CASSLLDKNTEAFF
DNA: TGTGCCAGCTCACTTCTAGACAAGAACACTGAAGCTTTCTTT

V: TRBV7-9
D: TRBD1
J: TRBJ1-2
size: -
CDR3: CASRQRTGDGYTF
DNA: TGTGCCAGCAGACAGAGGACAGGGGATGGCTACACCTTC

V: TRBV5-1
D: TRBD1
J: TRBJ2-1
size: -
CDR3: CASSHPGTVQFF
DNA: TGCGCCAGCAGCCACCCCGGGACAGTGCAGTTCTTC

V: TRBV6-2/TRBV6-3
D: -
J: TRBJ1-2
size: -
CDR3: CASSSYYGYTF
DNA: TGTGCCAGCAGTTCCTACTATGGCTACACCTTC

V: TRBV6-6
D: -
J: TRBJ1-6
size: -
CDR3: CASSYSSQSNSPLHF
DNA: TGTGCCAGCAGTTACTCGAGTCAGAGTAATTCACCCCTCCACTTT

V: TRBV3-1/TRBV3-2
D: -
J: TRBJ2-7
size: few
CDR3: CASSSAGTVPLEQYF
DNA: TGTGCCAGCAGCTCGGCCGGGACGGTGCCTCTCGAGCAGTACTTC

V: TRBV7-9
D: -
J: TRBJ1-1
size: once
CDR3: CASSKTGYTEAFF
DNA: TGTGCCAGCAGCAAAACAGGGTACACTGAAGCTTTCTTT

V: TRBV7-9
D: TRBD2
J: TRBJ2-1
size: -
CDR3: CASSLAGLAGGEQFF
DNA: TGTGCCAGCAGCTTAGCCGGACTAGCGGGGGGTGAGCAGTTCTTC

V: TRBV11-2
D: -
J: TRBJ1-4
size: -
CDR3: CASSFGRSEKLFF
DNA: TGTGCCAGCAGCTTTGGACGATCGGAAAAACTGTTTTTT

V: TRBV25-1
D: -
J: TRBJ1-2
size: few
CDR3: CASSVAGLKDGYTF
DNA: TGTGCCAGCAGTGTGGCGGGCCTTAAGGATGGCTACACCTTC

V: TRBV5-1
D: TRBD1
J: TRBJ1-1
size: -
CDR3: CASSLGTGDDEAFF
DNA: TGCGCCAGCAGCTTGGGGACAGGGGATGATGAAGCTTTCTTT

V: TRBV5-1
D: -
J: TRBJ2-5
size: -
CDR3: CASNPGEFQETQYF
DNA: TGCGCCAGCAATCCGGGGGAATTCCAAGAGACCCAGTACTTC

V: TRBV6-6
D: -
J: TRBJ1-3
size: -
CDR3: CASRGTWGGTIYF
DNA: TGTGCCAGCAGAGGGACATGGGGTGGCACCATATATTTT

V: TRBV5-6
D: TRBD1
J: TRBJ1-1
size: -
CDR3: CASSLYPGTAAFF
DNA: TGTGCCAGCAGCTTGTATCCTGGGACAGCTGCTTTCTTT

V: TRBV29-1
D: -
J: TRBJ2-7
size: -
CDR3: CSVEAGTYEQYF
DNA: TGCAGCGTTGAGGCAGGAACCTACGAGCAGTACTTC

V: TRBV6-5
D: -
J: TRBJ1-5
size: once
CDR3: CASSSRQGNQPQHF
DNA: TGTGCCAGCAGTTCGCGACAGGGCAATCAGCCCCAGCATTTT

V: TRBV3-1/TRBV3-2
D: TRBD2
J: TRBJ2-5
size: -
CDR3: CASSQDLSGGEETQYF
DNA: TGTGCCAGCAGCCAAGATTTAAGCGGGGGAGAGGAGACCCAGTACTTC

V: TRBV11-2
D: TRBD1
J: TRBJ2-7
size: once
CDR3: CASSPTGLDYEQYF
DNA: TGTGCCAGCAGCCCGACAGGGCTAGACTACGAGCAGTACTTC

V: TRBV6-5
D: -
J: TRBJ1-2
size: -
CDR3: CASSSGYGYTF
DNA: TGTGCCAGCAGTTCAGGCTATGGCTACACCTTC

V: TRBV2
D: TRBD1
J: TRBJ1-2
size: -
CDR3: CASSGDRGLGGYTF
DNA: TGTGCCAGCAGTGGGGACAGGGGGCTGGGAGGCTACACCTTC

V: TRBV18
D: -
J: TRBJ1-1
size: -
CDR3: CASSGLRGGEAFF
DNA: TGTGCCAGCTCAGGGCTCCGGGGGGGAGAAGCTTTCTTT

V: TRBV7-2
D: TRBD1
J: TRBJ1-5
size: -
CDR3: CASSPDRGQQPQHF
DNA: TGTGCCAGCAGCCCCGACAGGGGTCAACAGCCCCAGCATTTT

V: TRBV12-5
D: -
J: TRBJ1-3
size: -
CDR3: CASGPTGGRSGNTIYF
DNA: TGTGCTAGTGGTCCCACGGGAGGGCGCTCTGGAAACACCATATATTTT

V: TRBV10-3
D: TRBD1
J: TRBJ2-7
size: -
CDR3: CAISKDRGITYEQYF
DNA: TGTGCCATCTCAAAGGACAGGGGAATTACCTACGAGCAGTACTTC